This T cell receptor beta chain was recorded in a study of blood T cell repertoires in COVID-19. Overall study: The United States, Italy and Spain were the sources of the acute and convalescent COVID-19 samples. T cells, B-cell-depleted T cells, or PBMCs provided the cDNA or gDNA that served as material.

The authors' processing: Amplification from reference gene primers served as the basis for estimated nucleated cell counts. Produced via immunoSEQ multiplex PCR; TCRdb's table is partial and in-frame only. V, J and clone size are those of that table, while D and trimming were read from the DNA. The sample includes fewer than 300,000 clones, approximately 89% seen only once; the top ten take about 2.1%. CDR1 is GTSNPN, CDR2 SVGIG, per germline (reference sequence). V was pared by 2 bases and J by 6 bases, with 2 bases of the junction left unmatched. CDR3 length: 14 amino acids. Specimen: peripheral blood. This receptor was taken from a woman aged 50 to 60 with acute or convalescent COVID-19. The chain links TRBV30 to TRBJ1-4; 11 bases match TRBD1. CDR3 bases: TGTGCCTGGAGTCGGACAGGGGGCGATGAAAAACTGTTTTTT. It translates to CAWSRTGGDEKLFF.